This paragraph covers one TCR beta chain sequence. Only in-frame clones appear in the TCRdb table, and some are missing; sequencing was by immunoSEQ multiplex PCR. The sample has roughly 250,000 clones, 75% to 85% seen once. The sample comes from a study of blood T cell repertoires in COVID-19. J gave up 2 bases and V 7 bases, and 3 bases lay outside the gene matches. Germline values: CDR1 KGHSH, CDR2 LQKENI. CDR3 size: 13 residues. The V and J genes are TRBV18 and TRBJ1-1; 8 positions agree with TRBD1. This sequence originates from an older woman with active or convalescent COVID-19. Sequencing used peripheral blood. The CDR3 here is CASCGQGNTEAFF. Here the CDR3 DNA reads TGTGCCAGCTGCGGACAGGGTAACACTGAAGCTTTCTTT. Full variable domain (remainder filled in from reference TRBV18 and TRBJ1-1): NAGVMQNPRHLVRRRGQEARLRCSPMKGHSHVYWYRQLPEEGLKFMVYLQKENIIDESGMPKERFSAEFPKEGPSILRIQQVVRGDSAAYFCASCGQGNTEAFFGQGTRLTVV.